Each of the 30 T cell receptor beta chains below was sequenced from the same sample in a study of identical twins. Via MiXCR, TCRdb re-called the 5' RACE reads, giving one row per CDR3 protein. This table has some 96,000 distinct CDR3 sequences, roughly 6% appearing once. Sequencing was done on a sample of memory T cells sorted from blood. All receptors derive from a woman aged 45-60 years in good health.

This clonotype was counted ten times or more. J is TRBJ2-1 and V is TRBV5-1; 11 nucleotides agree with TRBD2. The germline gives CDR1 SGHRS, CDR2 YFSETQ. This CDR3 has 15 residues. V lost 4 bases, J lost 5 bases, and 5 bases stayed unmatched. CDR3 in amino acids: CASSRGLADNNEQFF. CDR3 DNA: TGCGCCAGCAGCCGGGGACTAGCGGACAACAATGAGCAGTTCTTC.

This clonotype was observed many times. The rearrangement uses TRBV12-3 or TRBV12-4 and TRBJ2-1, with TRBD1 identical over 11 bases. The CDR3 runs 15 residues. The V gene end was trimmed by 6 bases and the J gene end by 9 bases; junction bases not matched to a gene: 10. CDR3 nucleotide sequence: TGTGCCAGCAGCTCCGGGACAGGGGGTTTCGCTGAGCAGTTCTTC. Protein product: CASSSGTGGFAEQFF.

This clonotype has at least ten counts. As DNA, the CDR3 is TGTGCCAGCAGTTTAGGGCGGATTCAAAATCAGCCCCAGCATTTT. Translation gives CASSLGRIQNQPQHF. The rearrangement joins TRBV12-3 or TRBV12-4 to TRBJ1-5, with unresolved D. The CDR3 extends over 15 amino acids. V shed 1 base and J shed 4 bases, with 11 bases lying between them.

At least ten counts were recorded for this clonotype. The V gene is TRBV6-4, the J gene TRBJ2-1; D is ambiguous. The CDR3 loop spans 13 amino acids. The V gene's germline CDR1 is MRHNA and CDR2 SNTAGT. Trimming pared 6 bases from V and 7 bases from J, leaving 13 bases between. The CDR3 is CASSDDGANEQFF. The CDR3 DNA sequence: TGTGCCAGCAGCGACGACGGTGCGAATGAGCAGTTCTTC.

The genes are TRBV4-1 and TRBJ1-4; unclear D gene. Trimming stripped 1 base from V and 5 bases from J, with 8 bases between. CDR1 is MGHRA, CDR2 YSYEKL, per germline. This CDR3 contains 14 residues. The CDR3 nucleotides are TGCGCCAGCAGCCAAGTCGGGGAAAATGAAAAACTGTTTTTT. It codes for CASSQVGENEKLFF.

This clonotype was counted many times. The rearrangement joins TRBV10-2 to TRBJ2-3; 8 positions match TRBD1. From germline, CDR1 is WSHSY and CDR2 SAAADI. V was pared by 4 bases and J by 0 bases, with 12 bases of the junction left unmatched. The CDR3 contains 18 residues. The CDR3, as DNA: TGCGCCAGCAGTGCCTATATTGGACAGGGAACTAGCACAGATACGCAGTATTTT. Translated, it gives CASSAYIGQGTSTDTQYF.

This clonotype appeared many times. The V and J genes are TRBV20-1 and TRBJ2-7, with 7 bases matching TRBD1. The germline V gene encodes CDR1 DFQATT and CDR2 SNEGSKA (reference sequence). The CDR3 runs to 15 residues. V lost 3 bases, J lost 2 bases, and 10 bases stayed unmatched. CDR3: CSASLEDRSPYEQYF. DNA of the CDR3: TGCAGTGCTAGCCTCGAGGACAGGAGCCCCTACGAGCAGTACTTC.

This clonotype showed up many times. The gene calls are TRBV4-2 and TRBJ2-5, with 10 bases fitting TRBD2. Germline trimming cut 5 bases from V and 5 bases from J; bases unmatched to any gene: 11. This CDR3 contains 16 residues. From germline, CDR1 is LGHNA and CDR2 YNFKEQ. The CDR3 loop reads CASSKQLAGIEETQYF. CDR3 nucleotide sequence: TGTGCCAGCAGCAAACAACTAGCGGGAATTGAGGAGACCCAGTACTTC.

This clonotype came up many times. J is TRBJ1-1 and V is TRBV12-3 or TRBV12-4; D unclear. The CDR3 totals 14 residues. Trimming stripped 1 base from V and 4 bases from J, with 10 bases between. The CDR3 bases are TGTGCCAGCAGTTTAGGCAGTACCGGCACTGAAGCTTTCTTT. It is translated as CASSLGSTGTEAFF.

This clonotype was seen ten or more times. The chain links TRBV2 to TRBJ1-1; D uncertain. The CDR3 extends over 13 amino acids. Germline CDR1 is SNHLY and CDR2 is FYNNEI. V gave up 3 bases and J gave up 2 bases, with 7 bases separating them. CDR3 loop: CASSDGRNTEAFF. CDR3 coding DNA: TGTGCCAGCAGTGATGGAAGAAACACTGAAGCTTTCTTT.

Only a few counts were recorded for this clonotype. The V gene is TRBV5-4, the J gene TRBJ2-5; D gene unclear. Germline values: CDR1 SGHNT, CDR2 YYREEE (reference sequence). V lost 4 bases and J 5 bases, leaving 15 bases between the germline ends. There are 14 residues in the CDR3. The CDR3 DNA reads as TGTGCCAGCAGCCCCGGTTGGGTATCGGAGACCCAGTACTTC. Translated, it gives CASSPGWVSETQYF.

This clonotype was picked up many times. The CDR3 is CASNGNTGELFF. CDR3 DNA: TGTGCCAGCAACGGGAACACCGGGGAGCTGTTTTTT. The gene calls are TRBV28 and TRBJ2-2, with D hard to call. Germline V gene sequence: CDR1 MDHEN, CDR2 SYDVKM. This CDR3 region has 12 residues. The V and J ends lost 7 bases and 1 base respectively, with 4 bases between them.

This clonotype was detected many times. The chain carries TRBV6-5 and TRBJ1-1; D possibly corresponds to TRBD1 (6 bases). This CDR3 spans 14 amino acids. CDR1 MNHEY and CDR2 SVGAGI come from the germline V gene. Trimming took off 6 bases at V and 10 bases at J, with 21 bases between the two ends. The CDR3 nucleotides are TGTGCCAGCAGCCCCGGGATCAGGGGTCGTGGAGCTTTCTTT. As protein: CASSPGIRGRGAFF.

This clonotype was recorded at least ten times. The V and J genes are TRBV20-1 and TRBJ2-1; tentatively, D is TRBD1 (5 bases). Trimming took off 0 bases at V and 14 bases at J, with 11 bases between the two ends. Germline CDR1 is DFQATT and CDR2 is SNEGSKA (reference sequence). CDR3 size: 11 residues. The CDR3 nucleotides are TGCAGTGCTAGAGAGGGGCCGGTGAAGTTCTTC. It codes for CSAREGPVKFF.

This clonotype was recorded a few times. The rearrangement joins TRBV2 to TRBJ1-2, with a tentative D call TRBD1 (6 bases). Germline-derived CDR1 and CDR2 are SNHLY and FYNNEI. This CDR3 has 12 amino acids. Deletions cut 6 bases from V and 14 bases from J, with 19 bases between. In DNA, the CDR3 is TGTGCCAGCAGCGCCGGGACACTCTCTCCTACCTTC. It yields the protein CASSAGTLSPTF.

This clonotype has a count of ten or more. V is TRBV27 and J is TRBJ2-7, with TRBD2 matching 7 bases. The J segment lost 9 bases and the V segment lost 7 bases, leaving 12 bases of the junction unmatched. This CDR3 is built from 13 residues. Germline V gene data show CDR1 as MNHEY and CDR2 as SMNVEV (reference sequence). The CDR3 loop reads CASTEPGGRRQYV. CDR3 in DNA: TGTGCCAGCACCGAGCCGGGAGGAAGGAGGCAGTACGTC.

This clonotype has at least ten counts. V and J are TRBV12-3 or TRBV12-4 and TRBJ1-4; D might be TRBD1 (5 bases). V gave up 5 bases and J gave up 8 bases, with 9 bases separating them. This CDR3 has 12 amino acids. CDR3 protein: CASSIKGEKLFF. The DNA for the CDR3 is TGTGCCAGCAGTATAAAGGGGGAAAAACTGTTTTTT.

This clonotype was observed at least ten times. The V gene is TRBV20-1, the J gene TRBJ2-3; perhaps TRBD2 as D (5 bases). CDR1 is DFQATT and CDR2 is SNEGSKA in the germline V gene (reference sequence). V lost 7 bases and J 3 bases, leaving 17 bases between the germline ends. This CDR3 region has 14 residues. This CDR3 is CSVTRDFGTDTQYF. CDR3 bases: TGCAGTGTTACTAGGGATTTCGGGACAGATACGCAGTATTTT.

This clonotype has at least ten counts. The genes are TRBV9 and TRBJ2-3; maybe TRBD1 (5 bases). V was clipped by 4 bases and J by 1 base, with 10 bases between them. Germline loops: CDR1 SGDLS, CDR2 YYNGEE. CDR3 size: 14 residues. The DNA for the CDR3 is TGTGCCAGCAGCCTCATACAGGGCACAGATACGCAGTATTTT. The encoded protein is CASSLIQGTDTQYF.

This clonotype was counted many times. The chain carries TRBV4-1 and TRBJ2-7; 13 bases fit TRBD2. Per germline, CDR1 MGHRA and CDR2 YSYEKL. V trimming: 4 bases; J trimming: 7 bases; junction bases outside the gene matches: 7. This CDR3 spans 15 amino acids. CDR3 loop: CASSPGTSGMGEQYF. The CDR3 DNA reads as TGCGCCAGCAGCCCGGGGACTAGCGGGATGGGGGAGCAGTACTTC.

This clonotype showed up just a few times. This chain connects TRBV7-8 to TRBJ1-1, with 9 bases matching TRBD1. The germline V gene has CDR1 SGHVS and CDR2 FQNEAQ. This CDR3 comprises 16 residues. V gave up 6 bases and J gave up 5 bases; unmatched junction bases: 13. The CDR3 sequence: CASRLAPQGARTEAFF. The CDR3 coding sequence is TGTGCCAGCAGGCTAGCCCCACAGGGGGCACGGACTGAAGCTTTCTTT.

This clonotype was seen at least ten times. The chain is built from TRBV20-1 and TRBJ2-7, with 9 bases fitting TRBD2. Germline CDR1 is DFQATT and CDR2 is SNEGSKA (reference sequence). Trimming took 2 bases from V and 6 from J; bases not matched to a gene: 5. This CDR3 has 13 amino acids. This CDR3 reads CSARLAGTPEQYV. Written as DNA, the CDR3 is TGCAGTGCTAGACTAGCGGGGACGCCCGAGCAGTACGTC.

This clonotype was seen repeatedly, ten times or more. This chain joins TRBV3-1 and TRBJ1-2, with D unclear. The CDR3 has 15 residues. Looked up from germline, CDR1 is LGHDT and CDR2 is YNNKEL (reference sequence). Trimming pared 10 bases from V and 1 base from J, leaving 19 bases between. The CDR3 DNA reads TGTGCCACCCACAGCGGGCATTCGTTTAACTATGGCTACACCTTC. It is translated as CATHSGHSFNYGYTF.

At least ten counts were recorded for this clonotype. The gene calls are TRBV27 and TRBJ2-4; 16 nucleotides match TRBD2. With 6 bases clipped from V and 4 bases from J, the junction kept 0 bases outside the gene matches. Germline CDR1 reads MNHEY; CDR2 reads SMNVEV (reference sequence). This CDR3 is built from 15 residues. The CDR3 is CASRGLAGGKNIQYF. The CDR3 region has the DNA TGTGCCAGCAGGGGACTAGCGGGAGGGAAAAACATTCAGTACTTC.

The sample holds many counts of this clonotype. This rearrangement joins TRBV28 to TRBJ2-1, with a tentative D call TRBD2 (6 bases). V lost 5 bases and J lost 2, with 13 bases in between. CDR3 length equals 15 residues. Germline CDR1 and CDR2: MDHEN and SYDVKM. CDR3 sequence: CASSRAGPTYNEQFF. In DNA form, the CDR3 reads TGTGCCAGCAGTAGGGCGGGACCCACCTACAATGAGCAGTTCTTC. Looking up the rest from reference TRBV28 and TRBJ2-1 gives the full variable domain: DVKVTQSSRYLVKRTGEKVFLECVQDMDHENMFWYRQDPGLGLRLIYFSYDVKMKEKGDIPEGYSVSREKKERFSLILESASTNQTSMYLCASSRAGPTYNEQFFGPGTRLTVL.

This clonotype was seen at least ten times. The chain has TRBV2 and TRBJ2-3; D may be TRBD2 (5 bases). Per the germline V gene, CDR1 is SNHLY and CDR2 is FYNNEI. The V end was cut by 5 bases, the J end by 11 bases, with 17 bases between. The CDR3 consists of 13 residues. The CDR3 sequence is CASSPLVGVKQYF. The CDR3 DNA is TGTGCCAGCAGTCCTCTAGTGGGAGTCAAGCAGTATTTT.

The V and J genes are TRBV11-3 and TRBJ2-1; D remains ambiguous. The CDR3 has 14 amino acids. Germline V gene data show CDR1 as SGHNT and CDR2 as YENEEA. V lost 7 bases and J lost 2, with 12 bases in between. The CDR3 loop is CASNQAPAYNEQFF. The CDR3 DNA reads as TGTGCCAGCAACCAGGCCCCTGCCTACAATGAGCAGTTCTTC.

In this sample, this clonotype turned up many times. The chain joins TRBV11-2 to TRBJ2-1, with D possibly called TRBD1 or TRBD2 (5 bases each). The germline V gene has CDR1 SGHAT and CDR2 FQNNGV. V lost 5 bases and J lost 8, with 22 bases in between. The CDR3 is 16 amino acids. CDR3 sequence: CASSGRTGTPSDEQFF. The CDR3 coding sequence is TGTGCCAGCAGCGGGCGTACCGGGACCCCTAGTGATGAGCAGTTCTTC. The full variable domain, in which reference TRBV11-2 and TRBJ2-1 provide the parts outside the CDR3, is EAGVAQSPRYKIIEKRQSVAFWCNPISGHATLYWYQQILGQGPKLLIQFQNNGVVDDSQLPKDRFSAERLKGVDSTLKIQPAKLEDSAVYLCASSGRTGTPSDEQFFGPGTRLTVL.

This clonotype was recorded at least ten times. The chain employs TRBV9 and TRBJ2-7; 10 bases are a match to TRBD1. CDR3 size: 14 residues. J was trimmed by 7 bases and V by 0 bases; bases with no gene match: 4. Germline V gene data show CDR1 as SGDLS and CDR2 as YYNGEE. Here the CDR3 reads CASSVDGTGEEQYV. The CDR3 bases are TGTGCCAGCAGCGTAGATGGGACAGGGGAGGAGCAGTACGTC.

This clonotype turned up a few times. CDR3 coding DNA: TGTGCCAGCAGCCCGATAGGCACAGATACGCAGTATTTT. Protein product: CASSPIGTDTQYF. This chain links TRBV7-3 with TRBJ2-3; D not resolved. The CDR3 covers 13 residues. Germline V gives CDR1 SGHTA, CDR2 FQGTGA. Trimming stripped 5 bases from V and 1 base from J, with 7 bases between.